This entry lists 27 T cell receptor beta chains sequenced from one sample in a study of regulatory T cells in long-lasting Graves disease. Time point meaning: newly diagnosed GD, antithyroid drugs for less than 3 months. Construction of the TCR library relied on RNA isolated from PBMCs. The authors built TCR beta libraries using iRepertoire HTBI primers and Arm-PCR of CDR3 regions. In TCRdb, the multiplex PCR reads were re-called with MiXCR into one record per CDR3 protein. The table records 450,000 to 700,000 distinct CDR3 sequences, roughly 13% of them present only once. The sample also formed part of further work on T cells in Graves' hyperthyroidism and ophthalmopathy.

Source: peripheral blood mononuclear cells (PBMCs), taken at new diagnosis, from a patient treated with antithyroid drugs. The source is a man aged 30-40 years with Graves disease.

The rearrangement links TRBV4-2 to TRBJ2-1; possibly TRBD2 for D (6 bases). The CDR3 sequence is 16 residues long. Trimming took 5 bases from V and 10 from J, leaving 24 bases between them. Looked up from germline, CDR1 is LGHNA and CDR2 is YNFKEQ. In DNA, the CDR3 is TGTGCCAGCAGCAAACTTACTCAGGGACTGACTTGGGAGCAGTTCTTC. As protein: CASSKLTQGLTWEQFF.

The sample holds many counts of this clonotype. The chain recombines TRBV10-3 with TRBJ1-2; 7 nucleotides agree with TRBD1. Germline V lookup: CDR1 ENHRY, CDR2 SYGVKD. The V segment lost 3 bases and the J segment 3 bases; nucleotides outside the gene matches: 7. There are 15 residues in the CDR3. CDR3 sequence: CAISDRQGFYYGYTF. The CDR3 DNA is TGTGCCATCAGTGATAGACAGGGTTTTTACTATGGCTACACCTTC.

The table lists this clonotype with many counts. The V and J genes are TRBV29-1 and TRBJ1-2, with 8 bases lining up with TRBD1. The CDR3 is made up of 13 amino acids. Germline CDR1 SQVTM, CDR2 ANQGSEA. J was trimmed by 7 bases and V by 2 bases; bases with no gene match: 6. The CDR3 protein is CSVERGQGFGYTF. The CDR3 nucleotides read TGCAGCGTTGAAAGAGGACAGGGTTTTGGCTACACCTTC.

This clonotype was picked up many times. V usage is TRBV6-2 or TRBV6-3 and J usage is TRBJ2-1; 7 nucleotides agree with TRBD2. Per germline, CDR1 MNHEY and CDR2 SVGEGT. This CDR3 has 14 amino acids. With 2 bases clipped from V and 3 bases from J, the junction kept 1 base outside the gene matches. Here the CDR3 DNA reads TGTGCCAGCAGTTACGCGGGAGACTACAATGAGCAGTTCTTC. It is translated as CASSYAGDYNEQFF.

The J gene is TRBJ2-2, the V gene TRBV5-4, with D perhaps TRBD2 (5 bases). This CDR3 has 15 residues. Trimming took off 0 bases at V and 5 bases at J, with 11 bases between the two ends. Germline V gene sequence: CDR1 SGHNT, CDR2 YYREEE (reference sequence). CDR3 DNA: TGTGCCAGCAGCTTGGTTCAAACTAGTACCGGGGAGCTGTTTTTT. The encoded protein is CASSLVQTSTGELFF.

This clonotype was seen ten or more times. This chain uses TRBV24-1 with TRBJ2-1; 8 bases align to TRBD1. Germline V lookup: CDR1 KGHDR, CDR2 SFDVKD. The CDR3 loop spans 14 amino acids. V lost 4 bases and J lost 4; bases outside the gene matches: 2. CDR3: CATSEQGEYNEQFF. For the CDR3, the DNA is TGTGCCACCAGTGAACAGGGGGAATACAATGAGCAGTTCTTC.

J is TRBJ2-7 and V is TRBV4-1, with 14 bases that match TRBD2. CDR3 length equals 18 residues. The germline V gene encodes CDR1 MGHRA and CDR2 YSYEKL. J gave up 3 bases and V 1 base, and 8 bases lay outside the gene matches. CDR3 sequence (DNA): TGCGCCAGCAGCCAAGCCTCGGGACTAGCGGGAGTTGGCTACGAGCAGTACTTC. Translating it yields CASSQASGLAGVGYEQYF.

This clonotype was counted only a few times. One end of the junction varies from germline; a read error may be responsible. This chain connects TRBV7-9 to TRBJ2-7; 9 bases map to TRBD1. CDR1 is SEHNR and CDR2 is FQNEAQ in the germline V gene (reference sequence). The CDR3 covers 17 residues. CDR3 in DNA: TGTGTCAGCAGCACGGACTTTCTCGTGGGACAGGGAATCGAGCAGTACTTC. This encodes CVSSTDFLVGQGIEQYF.

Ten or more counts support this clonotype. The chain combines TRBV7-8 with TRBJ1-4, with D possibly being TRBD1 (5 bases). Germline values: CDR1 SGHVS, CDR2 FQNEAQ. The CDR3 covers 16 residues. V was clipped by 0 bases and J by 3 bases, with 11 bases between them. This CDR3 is CASSLAAGTSNEKLFF. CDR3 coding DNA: TGTGCCAGCAGCTTAGCCGCCGGGACTTCTAATGAAAAACTGTTTTTT.

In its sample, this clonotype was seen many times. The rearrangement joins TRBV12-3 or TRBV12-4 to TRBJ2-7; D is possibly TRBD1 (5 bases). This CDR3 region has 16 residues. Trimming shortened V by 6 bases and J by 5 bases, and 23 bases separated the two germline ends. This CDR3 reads CASRPRERGSFHEQYF. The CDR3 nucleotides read TGTGCCAGCAGACCCAGAGAAAGGGGCTCTTTCCACGAGCAGTACTTC.

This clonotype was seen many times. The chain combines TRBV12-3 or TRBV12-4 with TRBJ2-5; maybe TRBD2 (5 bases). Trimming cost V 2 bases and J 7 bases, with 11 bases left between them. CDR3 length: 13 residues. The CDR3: CASSLNKLATQYF. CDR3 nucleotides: TGTGCCAGCAGTTTAAATAAGCTAGCGACCCAGTACTTC.

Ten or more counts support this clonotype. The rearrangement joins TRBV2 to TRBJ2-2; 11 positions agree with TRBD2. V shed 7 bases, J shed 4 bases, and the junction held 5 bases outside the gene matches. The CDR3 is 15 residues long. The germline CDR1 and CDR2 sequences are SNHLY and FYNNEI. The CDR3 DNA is TGTGCCAGCACACTAGCGGGAGCGGTCACCGGGGAGCTGTTTTTT. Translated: CASTLAGAVTGELFF.

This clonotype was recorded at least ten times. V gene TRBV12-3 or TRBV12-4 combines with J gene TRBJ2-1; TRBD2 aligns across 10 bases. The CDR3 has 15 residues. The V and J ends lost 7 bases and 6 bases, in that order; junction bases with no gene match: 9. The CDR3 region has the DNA TGTGCCAGCACCGGAGGGACTAGCGCACGCAATGAGCAGTTCTTC. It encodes CASTGGTSARNEQFF.

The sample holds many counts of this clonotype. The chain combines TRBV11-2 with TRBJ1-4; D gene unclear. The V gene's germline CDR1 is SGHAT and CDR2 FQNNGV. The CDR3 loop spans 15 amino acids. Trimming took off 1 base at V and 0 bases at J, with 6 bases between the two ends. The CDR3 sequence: CASSLGAATNEKLFF. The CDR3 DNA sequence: TGTGCCAGCAGCTTAGGGGCCGCAACTAATGAAAAACTGTTTTTT.

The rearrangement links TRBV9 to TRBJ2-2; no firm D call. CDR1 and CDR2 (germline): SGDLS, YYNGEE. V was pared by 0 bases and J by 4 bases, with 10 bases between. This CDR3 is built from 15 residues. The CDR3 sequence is CASSVELYSTGELFF. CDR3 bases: TGTGCCAGCAGCGTAGAGCTATACAGCACCGGGGAGCTGTTTTTT.

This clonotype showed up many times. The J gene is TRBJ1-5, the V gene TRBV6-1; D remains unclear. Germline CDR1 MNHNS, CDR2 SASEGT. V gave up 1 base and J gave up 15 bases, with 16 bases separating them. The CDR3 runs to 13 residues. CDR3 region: CASSEENDLSGHF. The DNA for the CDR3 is TGTGCCAGCAGTGAAGAGAACGACCTTAGCGGGCATTTT.

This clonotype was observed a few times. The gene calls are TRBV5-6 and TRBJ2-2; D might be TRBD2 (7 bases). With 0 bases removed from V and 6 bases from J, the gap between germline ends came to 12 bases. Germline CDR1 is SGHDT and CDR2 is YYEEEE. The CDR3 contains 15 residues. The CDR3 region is CASSLEGGGPGELFF. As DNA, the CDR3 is TGTGCCAGCAGCTTGGAGGGAGGGGGTCCCGGGGAGCTGTTTTTT.

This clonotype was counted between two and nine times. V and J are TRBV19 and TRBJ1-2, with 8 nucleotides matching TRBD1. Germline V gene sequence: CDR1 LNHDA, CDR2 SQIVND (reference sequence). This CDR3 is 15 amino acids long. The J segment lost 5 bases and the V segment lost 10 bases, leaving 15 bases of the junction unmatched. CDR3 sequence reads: CATFFYGQGGYGYTF. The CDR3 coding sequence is TGTGCCACATTCTTTTACGGACAGGGAGGATATGGCTACACCTTC.

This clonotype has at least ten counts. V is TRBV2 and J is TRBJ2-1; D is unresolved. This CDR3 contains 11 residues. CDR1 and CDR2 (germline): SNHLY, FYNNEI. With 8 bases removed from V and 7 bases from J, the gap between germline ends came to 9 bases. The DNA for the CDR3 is TGTGCCAGCGTTACGGTGAATGAGCAGTTCTTC. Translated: CASVTVNEQFF.

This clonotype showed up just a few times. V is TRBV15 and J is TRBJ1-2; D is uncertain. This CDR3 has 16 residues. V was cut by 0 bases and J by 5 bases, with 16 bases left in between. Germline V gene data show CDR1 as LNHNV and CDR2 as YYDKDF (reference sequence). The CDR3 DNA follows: TGTGCCACCAGCAGAGATCGGGTGGGAGTGGGGTATGGCTACACCTTC. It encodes CATSRDRVGVGYGYTF.

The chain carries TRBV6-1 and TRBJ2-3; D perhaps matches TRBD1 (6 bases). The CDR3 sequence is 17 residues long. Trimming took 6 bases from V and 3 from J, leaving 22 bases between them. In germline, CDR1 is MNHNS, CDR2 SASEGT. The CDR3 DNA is TGTGCCAGCAGCGAGGGACACCCAGGAACTATAACAGATACGCAGTATTTT. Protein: CASSEGHPGTITDTQYF.

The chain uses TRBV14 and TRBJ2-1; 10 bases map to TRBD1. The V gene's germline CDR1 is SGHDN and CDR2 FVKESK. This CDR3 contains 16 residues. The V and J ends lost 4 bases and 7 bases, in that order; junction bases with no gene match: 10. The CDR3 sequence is CASSRRQGAVGNEQFF. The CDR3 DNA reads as TGTGCCAGCAGCCGTCGACAGGGGGCGGTTGGGAATGAGCAGTTCTTC.

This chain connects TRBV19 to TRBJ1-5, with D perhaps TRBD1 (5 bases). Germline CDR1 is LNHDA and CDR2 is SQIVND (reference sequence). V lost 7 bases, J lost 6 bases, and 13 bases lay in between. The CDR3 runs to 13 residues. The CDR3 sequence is CASIRQRGQPQHF. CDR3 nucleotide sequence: TGTGCCAGTATCCGACAGCGAGGTCAGCCCCAGCATTTT.

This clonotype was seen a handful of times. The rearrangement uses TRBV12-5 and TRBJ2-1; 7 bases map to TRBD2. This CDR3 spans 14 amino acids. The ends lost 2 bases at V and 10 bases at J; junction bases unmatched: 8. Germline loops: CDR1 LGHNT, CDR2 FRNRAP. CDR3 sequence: CASGLLHRLAEQFF. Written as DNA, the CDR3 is TGTGCTAGTGGTTTGTTACATCGACTAGCCGAGCAGTTCTTC.

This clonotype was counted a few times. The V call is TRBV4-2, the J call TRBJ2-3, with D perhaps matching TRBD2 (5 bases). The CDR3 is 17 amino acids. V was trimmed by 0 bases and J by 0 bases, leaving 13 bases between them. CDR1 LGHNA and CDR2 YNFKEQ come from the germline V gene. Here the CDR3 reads CASSQDGRLPSTDTQYF. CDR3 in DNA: TGTGCCAGCAGCCAAGATGGGCGACTACCTAGCACAGATACGCAGTATTTT.

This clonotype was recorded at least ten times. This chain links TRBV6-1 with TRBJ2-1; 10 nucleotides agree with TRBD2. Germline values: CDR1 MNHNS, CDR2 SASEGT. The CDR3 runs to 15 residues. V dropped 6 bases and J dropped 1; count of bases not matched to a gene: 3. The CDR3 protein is CASRGTSASYNEQFF. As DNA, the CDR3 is TGTGCCAGCAGGGGGACTAGCGCATCCTACAATGAGCAGTTCTTC.

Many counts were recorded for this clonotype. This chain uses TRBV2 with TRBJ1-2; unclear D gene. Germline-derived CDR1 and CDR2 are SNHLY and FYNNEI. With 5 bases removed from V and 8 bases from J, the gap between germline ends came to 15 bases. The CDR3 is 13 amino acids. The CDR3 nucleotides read TGTGCCAGCAGTTTCGGCCTGGCGGGGGGCTACACCTTC. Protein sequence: CASSFGLAGGYTF.